This TCR beta chain was sequenced in a study of blood T cell repertoires in COVID-19. Study at large: Sample material is recorded as cDNA or gDNA derived from T cells, B-cell-depleted T cells, or PBMCs.

This CDR3 spans 15 amino acids. Per the germline V gene, CDR1 is MNHEY and CDR2 is SVGAGI. V lost 6 bases, J lost 6 bases, and 20 bases lay in between. Profiling relied on immunoSEQ multiplex PCR, and the TCRdb table lists in-frame clones only, not all of them. The sample includes hundreds of thousands of clones, around 84% of them seen just once. This receptor was taken from a man aged 45 to 65 with acute or convalescent COVID-19. Sample: peripheral blood. The chain has TRBV6-5 and TRBJ1-1, with D perhaps matching TRBD1 (6 bases). Here the CDR3 DNA reads TGTGCCAGCAGGCCAGAGGGAGGGGGAATCGCTGAAGCTTTCTTT. This translates into CASRPEGGGIAEAFF.